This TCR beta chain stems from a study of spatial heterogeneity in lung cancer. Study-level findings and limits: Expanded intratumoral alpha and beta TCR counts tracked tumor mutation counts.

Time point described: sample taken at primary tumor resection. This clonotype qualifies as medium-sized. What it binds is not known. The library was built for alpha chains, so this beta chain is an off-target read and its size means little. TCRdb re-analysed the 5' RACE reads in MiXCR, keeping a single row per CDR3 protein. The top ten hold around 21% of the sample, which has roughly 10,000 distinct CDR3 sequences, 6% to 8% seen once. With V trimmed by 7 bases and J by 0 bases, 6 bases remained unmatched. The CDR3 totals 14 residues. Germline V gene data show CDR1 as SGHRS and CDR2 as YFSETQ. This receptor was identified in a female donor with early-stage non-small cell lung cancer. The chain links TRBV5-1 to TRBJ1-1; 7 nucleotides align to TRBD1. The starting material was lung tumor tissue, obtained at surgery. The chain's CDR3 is CASSGGLMNTEAFF. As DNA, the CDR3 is TGCGCCAGCTCAGGGGGTTTAATGAACACTGAAGCTTTCTTT.